This TCR beta chain was documented in a study of cytomegalovirus exposure and HLA in healthy donors. For this clone: The antigen remains undetermined.

The study ran its PCR with 60 Vbeta and 13 Jbeta primers. Repertoires were generated with immunoSEQ multiplex PCR, while TCRdb's copy carries only in-frame clones and drops some. The repertoire holds over 65,000 clones, with approximately 80% as singletons. These donors, healthy bone marrow donors, were studied. Study conclusions and caveats: Beyond CMV serostatus, there was no information to go on about immune exposure. When analyzed later, a missense DCLRE1C variant was found to be linked to TCR beta V- and J-gene trimming. Analyzed later, most CMV-associated TCR beta chains appeared HLA-restricted.

The V gene lost 1 base and the J gene lost 4 bases, with 13 bases spanning the gap. The germline V gene has CDR1 SGHTA and CDR2 FQGNSA. This CDR3 comprises 15 residues. The chain is built from TRBV7-2 and TRBJ1-2, with a weak D call TRBD1 (6 bases). The specimen sequenced was PBMCs. This clonotype was obtained from a man over 45 in good health and CMV-seronegative. CDR3 DNA: TGTGCCAGCAGCTTAGAAGGTGGGGGCGGCTATGGCTACACCTTC. Amino acids: CASSLEGGGGYGYTF.